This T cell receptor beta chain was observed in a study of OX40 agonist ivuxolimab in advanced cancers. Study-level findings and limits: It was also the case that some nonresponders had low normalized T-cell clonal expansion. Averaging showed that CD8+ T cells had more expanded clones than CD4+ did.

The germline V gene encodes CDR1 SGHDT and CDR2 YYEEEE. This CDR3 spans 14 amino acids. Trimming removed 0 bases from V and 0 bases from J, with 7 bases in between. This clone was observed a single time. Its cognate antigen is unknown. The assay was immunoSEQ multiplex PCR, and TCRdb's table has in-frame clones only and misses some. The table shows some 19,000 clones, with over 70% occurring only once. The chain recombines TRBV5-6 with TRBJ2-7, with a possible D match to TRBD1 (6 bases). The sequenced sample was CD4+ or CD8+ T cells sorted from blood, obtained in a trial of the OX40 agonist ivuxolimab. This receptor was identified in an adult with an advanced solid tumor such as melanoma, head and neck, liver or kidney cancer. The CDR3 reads CASSLADSSYEQYF. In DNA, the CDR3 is TGTGCCAGCAGCTTGGCGGACAGCTCCTACGAGCAGTACTTC.